This T cell receptor (beta chain) derives from a study of T cells in Graves' hyperthyroidism and ophthalmopathy (dated by TCRdb to about 2019). For the wider study: TCR V-J signatures able to tell the groups apart were searched for in a discovery cohort of 100 patients, of whom 43 had Graves' ophthalmopathy and roughly 58 had stable Graves' hyperthyroidism. After sampling, hyperthyroidism patients received methimazole starting at 30 mg daily, and ophthalmopathy patients received high-dose intravenous methylprednisolone. The approximately 98 discovery patients were randomly divided into training and test sets at a 7:3 ratio. In addition, the study compared T-cell repertoires in thyroid tissue and in blood from several Graves' hyperthyroidism patients. The paper describes TCR Vbeta CDR3 sequencing of 120 to 150 peripheral blood samples, made up of some 42 ophthalmopathy patients, over 70 hyperthyroidism patients and some 17 progressor patients. Prospective prediction of ophthalmopathy was tested in an independent validation cohort consisting of some 18 hyperthyroidism patients and some 16 patients who later progressed to ophthalmopathy. General study outcomes and caveats: Most expanded thyroid clonotypes (frequency above 0.001) were also detected in blood, suggesting blood repertoires may reflect thyroid immune responses. During validation, the model predicted progression to ophthalmopathy a median of about 6.5 months ahead of onset, with around 65% sensitivity and more than 72% specificity. A model built on a 13 V-J signature distinguished ophthalmopathy from stable hyperthyroidism, reaching 87.88% sensitivity and approximately 81% specificity in cross-validation and 80%/75% in testing. No statistical method was used to set the sample size in advance, and investigators knew the group allocation.

The sample holds a few counts of this clonotype. Its specific antigen is unknown. The input lacks base qualities; no much larger clone sits a single base away. Deletion took 6 bases off V and 5 bases off J, with a span of 14 bases between the germline ends. The CDR3 has 14 amino acids, counting the end cysteine and phenylalanine. The read is trimmed to its CDR3 DNA, 42 bases read in frame from base 1. The TCR beta CDR3 regions were amplified from the RNA transcripts. The first round of RT-PCR for the TCR CDR3 was performed with the HTBI primer set and the Qiagen OneStep RT-PCR kit. Libraries were constructed in a second round of multiplex PCR, after which size selection and purification were carried out. Paired-end sequencing of the libraries was performed with 100 bp reads on an Illumina HiSeq2000. As for how the authors treated the data: Raw data were processed with SOAPnuke, discarding reads with adapters, uncalled bases, mean Phred below 15, or no exact constant-primer or identifier match. High-quality paired reads were merged with COPE v1.2.5, and unique nucleotide sequences were defined as clonotypes. MiTCR v1.1 was used to align the clonotypes against IMGT TRBV, TRBD and TRBJ reference segments. Only V-J combinations with frequency above 0.0001, covering approximately 99% of repertoires, were analysed. The TCS score was defined as F50 (clonal expansion) divided by E x V (chaos), with BLOSUM62-based TCRdist calculated between CDR3 peptides within each V-J. Welch's t-statistics and random forest reduced around 550 V-J features to about 12, which were used in a naive Bayes classifier (R e1071). Thyroid-blood repertoire similarity was quantified with the Morisita-Horn index. The raw public data were reprocessed by TCRdb itself: fastp quality trimming at Q25, MiXCR clonotype calling, in-frame beta chains only. Identical CDR3 protein sequences are pooled into one entry, listed with their most common genes and DNA. It is TCRdb's table, rather than the study itself, that gives the V and J calls and clone size. This sample is represented by over 650,000 distinct CDR3 sequences; 45% of them were singletons. 6.5% to 9% of the sample is in the top ten clones.

The study excluded patients with uncontrolled infections, other autoimmune diseases, pregnancy or lactation. Diagnoses were based on clinical symptoms, serum thyroxine and TRAb, thyroid ultrasound and orbital computed tomography. Total RNA was extracted using Trizol reagent, and RNA quality was assessed on an Agilent 2100 Bioanalyzer. Sequences were obtained from peripheral blood or thyroid tissue (not recorded which). This clonotype was sampled from an adult man with Graves' disease, either hyperthyroidism or ophthalmopathy (not recorded which). The rearrangement combines TRBV12-3 or TRBV12-4 with TRBJ1-5; perhaps TRBD1 is the D gene, with 5 bases matching. The base sequence is TGTGCCAGCAGATCTCCAGGGAACGATCAGCCCCAGCATTTT. This sequence encodes CASRSPGNDQPQHF.